This entry describes one T cell receptor beta chain. Its antigen is as yet unknown. This record belongs to a study of siplizumab effects on memory and regulatory T cells. Study-wide points: Unstimulated subsets contained matches for only a minor fraction of alloreactive clones. Mappable alloreactive CD4+ clones averaged approximately 62% Treg-derived with siplizumab versus 26.9% in controls. Some alloreactive sequences were traceable to unstimulated CD4+ memory cells, and siplizumab significantly reduced them. Naive T cells were seemingly more diverse than memory cells, and major contributions to the alloresponse seemed to be made by them.

The CDR3 loop spans 12 amino acids. The V end lost 5 bases, the J end lost 4 bases, and 9 bases lay between the germline ends. Germline CDR1 MNHNY, CDR2 SVGAGI (reference sequence). Generated by immunoSEQ multiplex PCR, the TCRdb table keeps only in-frame clones and is missing some. The sample records about 64,000 clones, just over 95% being singletons. The specimen sequenced was naive CD8+ T cells sorted from blood. This clonotype was sampled from a human donor in good health. The V gene is TRBV6-6, the J gene TRBJ2-7, with unresolved D. For the CDR3, the DNA is TGTGCCAGCAGTCCGACGGTTTACGAGCAGTACTTC. Its protein is CASSPTVYEQYF.